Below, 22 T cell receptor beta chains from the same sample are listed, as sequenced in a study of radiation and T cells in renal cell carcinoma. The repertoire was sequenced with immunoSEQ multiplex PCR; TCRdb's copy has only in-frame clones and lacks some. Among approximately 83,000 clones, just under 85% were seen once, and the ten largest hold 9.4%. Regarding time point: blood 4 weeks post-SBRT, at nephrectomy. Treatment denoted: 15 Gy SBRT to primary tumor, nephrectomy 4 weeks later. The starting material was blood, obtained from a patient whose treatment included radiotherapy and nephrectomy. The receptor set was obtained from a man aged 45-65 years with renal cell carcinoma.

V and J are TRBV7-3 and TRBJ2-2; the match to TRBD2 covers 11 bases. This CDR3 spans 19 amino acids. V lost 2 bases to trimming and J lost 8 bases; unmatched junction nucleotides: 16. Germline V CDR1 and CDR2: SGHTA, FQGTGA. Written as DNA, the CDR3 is TGTGCCAGCAGCTTACACCCTAGCGGGAGGATTCGGGGTTCAGGGGAGCTGTTTTTT. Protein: CASSLHPSGRIRGSGELFF.

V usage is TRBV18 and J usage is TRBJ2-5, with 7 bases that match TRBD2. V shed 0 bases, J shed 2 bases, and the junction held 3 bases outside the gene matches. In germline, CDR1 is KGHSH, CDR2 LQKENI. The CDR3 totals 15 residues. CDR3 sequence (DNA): TGTGCCAGCTCACCACCGGGGGGGACTCAAGAGACCCAGTACTTC. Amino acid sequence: CASSPPGGTQETQYF.

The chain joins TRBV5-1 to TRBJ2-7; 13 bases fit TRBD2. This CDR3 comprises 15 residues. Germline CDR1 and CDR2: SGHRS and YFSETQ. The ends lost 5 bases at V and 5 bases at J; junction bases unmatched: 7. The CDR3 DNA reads TGCGCCAGCAGTAGGACTAGCGGGAGTAGGGACGAGCAGTACTTC. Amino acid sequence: CASSRTSGSRDEQYF. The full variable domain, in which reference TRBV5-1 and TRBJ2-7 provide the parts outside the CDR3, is KAGVTQTPRYLIKTRGQQVTLSCSPISGHRSVSWYQQTPGQGLQFLFEYFSETQRNKGNFPGRFSGRQFSNSRSEMNVSTLELGDSALYLCASSRTSGSRDEQYFGPGTRLTVT.

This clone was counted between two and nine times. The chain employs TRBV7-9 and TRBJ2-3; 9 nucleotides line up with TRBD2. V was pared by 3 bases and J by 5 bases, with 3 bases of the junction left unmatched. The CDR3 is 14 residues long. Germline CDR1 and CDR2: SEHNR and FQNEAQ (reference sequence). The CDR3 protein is CASSLGTSQDTQYF. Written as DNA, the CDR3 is TGTGCCAGCAGCTTGGGGACTAGCCAAGATACGCAGTATTTT.

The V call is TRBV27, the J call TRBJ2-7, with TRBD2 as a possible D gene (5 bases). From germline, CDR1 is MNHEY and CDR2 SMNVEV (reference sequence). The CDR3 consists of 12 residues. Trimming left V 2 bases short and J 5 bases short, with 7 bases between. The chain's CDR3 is CASSLEGNEQYF. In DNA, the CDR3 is TGTGCCAGCAGTTTAGAGGGAAACGAGCAGTACTTC.

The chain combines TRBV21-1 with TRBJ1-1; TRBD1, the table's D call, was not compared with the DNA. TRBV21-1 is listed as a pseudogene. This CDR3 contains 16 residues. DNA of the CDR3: TGTGCCAGCAGCAAAGGCGGACAGGGGGGACGGCGTGAAGCTTTCTTT. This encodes CASSKGGQGGRREAFF.

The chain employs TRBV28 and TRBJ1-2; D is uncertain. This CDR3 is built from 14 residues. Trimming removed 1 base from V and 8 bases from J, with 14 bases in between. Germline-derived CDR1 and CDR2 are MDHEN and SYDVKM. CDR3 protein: CASSLFSEVGGYTF. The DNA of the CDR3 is TGTGCCAGCAGTTTATTCTCGGAGGTGGGGGGCTACACCTTC.

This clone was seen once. The CDR3: CASSVAVAGELFF. For the CDR3, the DNA is TGTGCCAGCAGCGTAGCGGTGGCCGGGGAGCTGTTTTTT. The chain couples TRBV9 to TRBJ2-2; D not resolved. The CDR3 spans 13 residues. Germline lookup yields CDR1 SGDLS and CDR2 YYNGEE. V was shortened by 0 bases and J by 6 bases, with 6 bases between the two germline ends.

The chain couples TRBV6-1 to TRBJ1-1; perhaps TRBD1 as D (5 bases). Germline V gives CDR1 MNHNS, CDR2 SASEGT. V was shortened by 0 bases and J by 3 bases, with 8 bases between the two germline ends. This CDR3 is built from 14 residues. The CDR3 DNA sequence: TGTGCCAGCAGTGAAGCGGGGACTGACACTGAAGCTTTCTTT. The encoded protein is CASSEAGTDTEAFF.

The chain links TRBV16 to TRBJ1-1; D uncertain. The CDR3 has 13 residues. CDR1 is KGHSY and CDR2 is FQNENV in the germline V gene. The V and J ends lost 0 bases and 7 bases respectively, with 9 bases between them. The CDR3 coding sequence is TGTGCCAGCAGCCAATCCCGGTATGGTGAAGCTTTCTTT. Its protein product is CASSQSRYGEAFF.

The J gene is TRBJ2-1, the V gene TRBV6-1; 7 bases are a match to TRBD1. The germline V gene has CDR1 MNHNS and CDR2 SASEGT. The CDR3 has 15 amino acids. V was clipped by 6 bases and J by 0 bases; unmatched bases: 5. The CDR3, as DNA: TGTGCCAGCAGCCGACAGGGTGACTCCTACAATGAGCAGTTCTTC. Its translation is CASSRQGDSYNEQFF.

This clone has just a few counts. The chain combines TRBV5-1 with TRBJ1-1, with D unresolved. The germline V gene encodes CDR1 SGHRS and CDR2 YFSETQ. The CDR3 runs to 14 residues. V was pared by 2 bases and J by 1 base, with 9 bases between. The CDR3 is CASSLVDENTEAFF. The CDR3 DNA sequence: TGCGCCAGCAGCTTAGTCGATGAGAACACTGAAGCTTTCTTT.

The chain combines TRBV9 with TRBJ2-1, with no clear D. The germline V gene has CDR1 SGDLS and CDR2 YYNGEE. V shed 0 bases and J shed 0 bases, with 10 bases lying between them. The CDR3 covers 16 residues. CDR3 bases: TGTGCCAGCAGCGTAGAGGGTCAAAGCTCCTACAATGAGCAGTTCTTC. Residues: CASSVEGQSSYNEQFF. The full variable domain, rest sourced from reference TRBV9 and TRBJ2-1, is DSGVTQTPKHLITATGQRVTLRCSPRSGDLSVYWYQQSLDQGLQFLIQYYNGEERAKGNILERFSAQQFPDLHSELNLSSLELGDSALYFCASSVEGQSSYNEQFFGPGTRLTVL.

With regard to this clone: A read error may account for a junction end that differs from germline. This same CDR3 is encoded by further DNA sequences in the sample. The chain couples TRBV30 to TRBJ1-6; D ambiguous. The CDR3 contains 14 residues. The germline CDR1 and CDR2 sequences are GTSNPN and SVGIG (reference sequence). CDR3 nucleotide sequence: TGCGCCTGGAGTGTTGCCGGGCTTAATTCACCCCTCCACTTT. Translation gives CAWSVAGLNSPLHF.

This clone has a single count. Written as DNA, the CDR3 is TGTGCCAGCAGCTTAGAGGACAGGGGATCACCCCTCCACTTT. Protein: CASSLEDRGSPLHF. The genes are TRBV13 and TRBJ1-6; 9 bases agree with TRBD1. The CDR3 consists of 14 residues. V trimming: 1 base; J trimming: 10 bases; junction bases outside the gene matches: 2. Germline values: CDR1 PRHDT, CDR2 FYEKMQ (reference sequence).

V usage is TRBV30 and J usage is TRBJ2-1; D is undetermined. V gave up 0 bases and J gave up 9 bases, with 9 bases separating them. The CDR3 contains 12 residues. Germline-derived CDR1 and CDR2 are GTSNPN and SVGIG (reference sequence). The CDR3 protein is CAWSVHSGEQFF. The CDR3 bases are TGTGCCTGGAGTGTACACTCCGGTGAGCAGTTCTTC.

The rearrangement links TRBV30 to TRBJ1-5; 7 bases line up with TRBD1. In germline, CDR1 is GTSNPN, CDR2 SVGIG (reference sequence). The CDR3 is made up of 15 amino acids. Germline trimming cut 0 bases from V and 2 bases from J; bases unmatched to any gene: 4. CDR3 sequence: CAWSVRGQRNQPQHF. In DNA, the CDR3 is TGTGCCTGGAGTGTAAGGGGGCAGCGCAATCAGCCCCAGCATTTT.

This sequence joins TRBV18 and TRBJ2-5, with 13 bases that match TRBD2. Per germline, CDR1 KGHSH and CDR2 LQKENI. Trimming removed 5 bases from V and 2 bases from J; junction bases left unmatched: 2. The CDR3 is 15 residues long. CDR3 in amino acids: CASSGLAGEQETQYF. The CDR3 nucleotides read TGTGCCAGCTCAGGACTAGCGGGGGAGCAAGAGACCCAGTACTTC.

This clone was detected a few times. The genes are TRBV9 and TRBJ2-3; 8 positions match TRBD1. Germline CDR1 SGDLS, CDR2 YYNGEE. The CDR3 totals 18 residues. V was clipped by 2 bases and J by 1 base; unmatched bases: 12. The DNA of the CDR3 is TGTGCCAGCAGCGTGTTAGGACAGGGTAGCTCTGGCACAGATACGCAGTATTTT. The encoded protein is CASSVLGQGSSGTDTQYF.

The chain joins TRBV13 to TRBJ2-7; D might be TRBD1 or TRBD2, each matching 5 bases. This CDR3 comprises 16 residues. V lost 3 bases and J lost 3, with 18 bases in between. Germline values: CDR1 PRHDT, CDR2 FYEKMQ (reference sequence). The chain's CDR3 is CASSFRGSATIYEQYF. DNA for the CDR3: TGTGCCAGCAGCTTTAGGGGTAGCGCAACGATCTACGAGCAGTACTTC.

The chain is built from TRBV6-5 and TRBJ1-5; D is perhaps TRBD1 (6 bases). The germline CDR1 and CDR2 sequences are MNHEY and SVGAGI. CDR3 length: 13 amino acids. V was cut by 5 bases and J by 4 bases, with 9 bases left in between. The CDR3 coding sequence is TGTGCCAGCAGTAAACAGGGTAATCAGCCCCAGCATTTT. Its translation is CASSKQGNQPQHF.

The CDR3 DNA reads as TGTGCCAGCACGGGACAGGGGAACACCGGGGAGCTGTTTTTT. Translation gives CASTGQGNTGELFF. This rearrangement joins TRBV25-1 to TRBJ2-2; 9 bases fit TRBD1. The length of the CDR3 is 14 residues. After removal of 7 bases from V and 1 base from J, the junction contained 1 base not matched to a gene. Germline-derived CDR1 and CDR2 are MGHDK and SYGVNS.